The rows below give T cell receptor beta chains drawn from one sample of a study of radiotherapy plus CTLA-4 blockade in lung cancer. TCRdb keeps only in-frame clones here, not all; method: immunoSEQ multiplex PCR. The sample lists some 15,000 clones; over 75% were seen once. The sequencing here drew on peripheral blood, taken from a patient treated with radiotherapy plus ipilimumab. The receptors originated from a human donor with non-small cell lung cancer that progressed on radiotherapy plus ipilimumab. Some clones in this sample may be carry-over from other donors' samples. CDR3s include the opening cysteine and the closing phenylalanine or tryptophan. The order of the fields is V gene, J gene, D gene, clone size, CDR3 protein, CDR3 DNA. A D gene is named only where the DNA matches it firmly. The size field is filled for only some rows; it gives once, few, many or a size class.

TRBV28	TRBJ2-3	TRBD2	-	CASSLVGGSISTDTQYF	TGTGCCAGCAGTTTAGTCGGCGGGAGCATAAGCACAGATACGCAGTATTTT
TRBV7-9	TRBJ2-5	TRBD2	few	CASSLVLAGVQETQYF	TGTGCCAGCAGCTTAGTACTAGCGGGCGTCCAAGAGACCCAGTACTTC
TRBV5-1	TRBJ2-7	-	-	CASSSGTLYEQYF	TGCGCCAGCAGCTCCGGGACACTATACGAGCAGTACTTC
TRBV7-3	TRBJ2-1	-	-	CASSSRGSSYNEQFF	TGTGCCAGCAGCTCTCGGGGGAGCTCCTACAATGAGCAGTTCTTC
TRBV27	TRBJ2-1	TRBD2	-	CASSRIRLAGGGNEQFF	TGTGCCAGCAGCCGAATTCGACTAGCGGGAGGGGGGAATGAGCAGTTCTTC
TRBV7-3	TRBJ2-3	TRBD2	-	CASTSGTSNTDTQYF	TGTGCCAGCACCTCCGGGACTAGCAACACAGATACGCAGTATTTT
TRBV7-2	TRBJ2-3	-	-	CASSLSYTDTQYF	TGTGCCAGCAGCTTGTCCTACACAGATACGCAGTATTTT
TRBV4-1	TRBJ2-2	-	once	CASSQDPEIGELFF	TGCGCCAGCAGCCAAGACCCAGAAATCGGGGAGCTGTTTTTT
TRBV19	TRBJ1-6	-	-	CASREGAYNSPLHF	TGTGCCAGTAGAGAAGGGGCGTATAATTCACCCCTCCACTTT
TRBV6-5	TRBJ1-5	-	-	CASSYSAGPNQPQHF	TGTGCCAGCAGTTACTCGGCAGGGCCCAATCAGCCCCAGCATTTT
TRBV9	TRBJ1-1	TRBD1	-	CASSAGDRGFPEAFF	TGTGCCAGCAGCGCTGGGGACAGGGGCTTCCCCGAAGCTTTCTTT
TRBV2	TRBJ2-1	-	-	CASSEAGSYNEQFF	TGTGCCAGCAGTGAGGCAGGCTCCTACAATGAGCAGTTCTTC
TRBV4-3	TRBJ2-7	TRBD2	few	CASSQEPGLAANEQYF	TGCGCCAGCAGCCAAGAGCCGGGACTAGCAGCCAACGAGCAGTACTTC
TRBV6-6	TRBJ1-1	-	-	CASSYSDTGPEAFF	TGTGCCAGCAGTTACTCGGACACAGGCCCTGAAGCTTTCTTT
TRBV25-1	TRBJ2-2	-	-	CASSDPGIGTGELFF	TGTGCCAGCAGTGATCCGGGGATCGGCACCGGGGAGCTGTTTTTT
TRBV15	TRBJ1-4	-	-	CATSRVPEGTNEKLFF	TGTGCCACCAGCAGAGTCCCCGAGGGAACTAATGAAAAACTGTTTTTT
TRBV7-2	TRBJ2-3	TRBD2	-	CASSLAGLAGLDTQYF	TGTGCCAGCAGCTTAGCGGGACTAGCGGGATTAGATACGCAGTATTTT
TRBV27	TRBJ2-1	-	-	CASRQGNEQFF	TGTGCCAGCAGGCAGGGCAATGAGCAGTTCTTC
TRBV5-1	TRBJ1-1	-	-	CASSTGNAAEAFF	TGCGCCAGCAGTACAGGGAACGCCGCTGAAGCTTTCTTT
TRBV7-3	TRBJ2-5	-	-	CASSAAGETQYF	TGTGCCAGCAGCGCGGCAGGGGAGACCCAGTACTTC
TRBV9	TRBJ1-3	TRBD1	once	CASSKRQGLSGNTIYF	TGTGCCAGCAGCAAGCGACAGGGACTCTCTGGAAACACCATATATTTT
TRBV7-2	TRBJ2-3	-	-	CASSLDLETNTDTQYF	TGTGCCAGCAGCTTAGACCTAGAAACTAACACAGATACGCAGTATTTT
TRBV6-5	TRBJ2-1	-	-	CASSYEAGNFGEQFF	TGTGCCAGCAGTTACGAGGCAGGGAATTTCGGTGAGCAGTTCTTC
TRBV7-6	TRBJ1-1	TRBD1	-	CASSSTGLGTEAFF	TGTGCCAGCAGCTCGACAGGGCTGGGGACTGAAGCTTTCTTT
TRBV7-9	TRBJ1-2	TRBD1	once	CASSLGTGGSGGYTF	TGTGCCAGCAGCTTAGGGACAGGGGGCTCCGGTGGCTACACCTTC
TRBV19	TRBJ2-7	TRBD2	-	CASGAGGTYEQYF	TGTGCCAGTGGAGCGGGGGGAACCTACGAGCAGTACTTC
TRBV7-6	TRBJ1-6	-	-	CASSRATGFNSPLHF	TGTGCCAGCAGCCGAGCTACAGGGTTTAATTCACCCCTCCACTTT
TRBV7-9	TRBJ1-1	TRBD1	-	CASSSGQSNTEAFF	TGTGCCAGCAGCTCGGGACAGTCGAACACTGAAGCTTTCTTT
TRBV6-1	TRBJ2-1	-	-	CASSEGGAREAPRQFF	TGTGCCAGCAGTGAAGGTGGGGCTCGTGAGGCCCCTAGGCAGTTCTTC
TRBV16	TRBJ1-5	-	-	CASSQFRGINQPQHF	TGTGCCAGCAGCCAATTTCGAGGGATCAATCAGCCCCAGCATTTT
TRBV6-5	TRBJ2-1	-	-	CASSSDIGSDEQFF	TGTGCCAGCAGTTCTGACATTGGGTCAGATGAGCAGTTCTTC
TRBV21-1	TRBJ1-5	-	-	CASSTRTGLIVCGNQPQHF	TGTGCCAGCAGCACCCGGACAGGATTAATAGTTTGCGGCAATCAGCCCCAGCATTTT
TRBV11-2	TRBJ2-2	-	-	CASSSQWAGELFF	TGTGCCAGCAGCTCACAGTGGGCCGGGGAGCTGTTTTTT
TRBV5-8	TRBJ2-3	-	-	CASSLGQSTDTQYF	TGTGCCAGCAGCTTGGGACAGTCCACAGATACGCAGTATTTT
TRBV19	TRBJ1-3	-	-	CASSIRRSSGNTIYF	TGTGCCAGTAGTATTCGGCGGAGCTCTGGAAACACCATATATTTT
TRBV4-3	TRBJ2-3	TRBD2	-	CASSQDLAGGPVTDTQYF	TGCGCCAGCAGCCAAGACCTAGCGGGAGGGCCGGTCACAGATACGCAGTATTTT
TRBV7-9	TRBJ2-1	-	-	CASRRDNYSEQFF	TGTGCCAGCCGCCGGGACAACTACAGTGAGCAGTTCTTC
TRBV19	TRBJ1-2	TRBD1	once	CASSVRDRQRQSF	TGTGCCAGTAGTGTCCGGGACAGACAACGTCAATCCTTC
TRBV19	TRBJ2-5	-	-	CASRRQGGETQYF	TGTGCCAGTAGACGTCAGGGCGGAGAGACCCAGTACTTC
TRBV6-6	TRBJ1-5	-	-	CASSYMGQPQHF	TGTGCCAGCAGTTATATGGGCCAGCCCCAGCATTTT
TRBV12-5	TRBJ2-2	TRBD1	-	CASGLVQGAGELFF	TGTGCTAGTGGTTTGGTACAGGGGGCCGGGGAGCTGTTTTTT
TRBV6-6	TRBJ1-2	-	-	CASSYEGVGYGYTF	TGTGCCAGCAGTTACGAGGGGGTGGGATATGGCTACACCTTC
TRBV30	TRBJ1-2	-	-	CAWSGGVYGYTF	TGTGCCTGGAGTGGGGGGGTCTATGGCTACACCTTC
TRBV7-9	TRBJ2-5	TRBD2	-	CASSSNPGLAQETQYF	TGTGCCAGCAGCTCAAATCCGGGACTAGCACAAGAGACCCAGTACTTC
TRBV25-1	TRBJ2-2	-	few	CASSYSSNTGELFF	TGTGCCAGCAGTTACTCATCGAACACCGGGGAGCTGTTTTTT
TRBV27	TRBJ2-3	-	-	CASSLDFSQADTQYF	TGTGCCAGCAGTTTGGATTTCAGCCAGGCAGATACGCAGTATTTT
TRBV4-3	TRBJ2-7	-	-	CASSQTLGVGYEQYF	TGCGCCAGCAGCCAAACACTCGGGGTAGGCTACGAGCAGTACTTC
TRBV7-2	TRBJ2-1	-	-	CASRSTRVEQFF	TGTGCCAGCAGATCCACTAGAGTTGAGCAGTTCTTC
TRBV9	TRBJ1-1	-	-	CASSVGQLNTEAFF	TGTGCCAGCAGCGTTGGACAGCTGAACACTGAAGCTTTCTTT
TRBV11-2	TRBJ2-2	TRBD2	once	CASSPLAGVGTGELFF	TGTGCCAGCAGCCCTTTGGCGGGAGTTGGAACCGGGGAGCTGTTTTTT
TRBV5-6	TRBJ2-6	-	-	CASSSLRRGANVLTF	TGTGCCAGCAGCTCACTTCGTCGTGGGGCCAACGTCCTGACTTTC
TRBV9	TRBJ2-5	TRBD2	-	CASGELAGALETQYF	TGTGCCAGTGGGGAACTAGCGGGAGCTCTGGAGACCCAGTACTTC
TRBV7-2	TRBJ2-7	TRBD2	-	CASSYSHGAGEEQYF	TGTGCCAGCAGCTATTCCCACGGTGCGGGAGAAGAGCAGTACTTC
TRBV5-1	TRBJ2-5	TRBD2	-	CASRRTSGNRETQYF	TGCGCCAGCAGAAGGACTAGCGGGAATCGGGAGACCCAGTACTTC
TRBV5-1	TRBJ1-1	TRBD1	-	CASGEEGGWNTEAFF	TGCGCCAGCGGCGAAGAAGGGGGCTGGAACACTGAAGCTTTCTTT
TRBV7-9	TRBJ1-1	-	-	CASSLDSQAQAFF	TGTGCCAGCAGCTTAGATTCCCAGGCTCAAGCTTTCTTT